This T cell receptor beta chain was retrieved from a study of siplizumab effects on memory and regulatory T cells. Overall study findings and caveats: Siplizumab significantly reduced alloreactive sequences traceable to unstimulated CD4+ memory cells. In siplizumab conditions, mappable alloreactive CD4+ clones averaged approximately 69% Treg-derived, against under 30% in controls. Naive T cells seemed more diverse than memory cells and seemed major alloresponse contributors.

Comment on this clone: Antigen unknown.

Profiled with immunoSEQ multiplex PCR; TCRdb holds only in-frame clones, not every one. This table holds about 110,000 clones, 92% found once. V gave up 4 bases and J gave up 0 bases, with 10 bases separating them. CDR1 and CDR2 (germline): SGHNT, YENEEA. The CDR3 runs 15 residues. The sequence derives from a human donor in good health. V is TRBV11-3 and J is TRBJ2-1; D might be TRBD1 (5 bases). The sequencing sample was made of Tregs sorted from blood. The CDR3 DNA sequence: TGTGCCAGCAGCTACCAAGGGGCCTCCTACAATGAGCAGTTCTTC. This gives the protein CASSYQGASYNEQFF. Using reference TRBV11-3 and TRBJ2-1 for the parts outside the CDR3, the full variable domain is EAGVVQSPRYKIIEKKQPVAFWCNPISGHNTLYWYLQNLGQGPELLIRYENEEAVDDSQLPKDRFSAERLKGVDSTLKIQPAELGDSAVYLCASSYQGASYNEQFFGPGTRLTVL.